This TCR beta chain comes out of a study of PD-1 blockade in classical Hodgkin lymphoma (dated by TCRdb to about 2020). Broadly, across the study: Nivolumab dosing was 3 mg/kg intravenously every 2 weeks, continuing until either disease progression or unacceptable toxicity. The study used CyTOF and TCR beta sequencing to define a peripheral blood immune signature of response to PD-1 blockade in classical Hodgkin lymphoma.

The Qiagen DNeasy kit was used to extract genomic DNA both from unsorted PBMCs and from the negatively selected CD4+ and CD8+ fractions. Using primers that anneal to V and J segments, immunoSEQ multiplex PCR amplified the TCR beta CDR3 regions. A synthetic immune receptor repertoire was used to minimize amplification bias, and remaining bias was computationally removed after sequencing. The authors' analysis ran thus. Custom Python scripts were used to quantify repertoire diversity as the Shannon entropy index. Unsorted, CD4+ and CD8+ repertoires were examined separately, except in combined analyses, for which CD4+ and CD8+ sequences were merged in silico. Clonal expansion was defined as a frequency increase of at least 2-fold after treatment compared with C1D1, and clones undetected at baseline were assigned a pseudocount of 0.5. Singleton clones were defined as clones with 0 or 1 copy at C1D1, and non-singleton clones were defined as clones with 2 or more copies. Clones expanded in unsorted samples were annotated as CD4+, CD8+ or unknown by matching protein sequences in sorted samples from the same patient. Wilcoxon tests on paired samples were used to test changes in diversity from C1D1 to C4D1. TCRdb carries this immuneACCESS record with in-frame sequences only. Its versions omit some clonotypes, under half of them owing to an unresolved V gene in the studies checked, with the rest unexplained. That table is the source of V, J and clone size, and D and trimming were worked out from the DNA. The sample table shows about 110,000 clones, and 80% to 90% are seen once. Of the sample, about 20% falls within the top ten clones.

About this clone: No cognate antigen has been identified for it. The input lacks base qualities; no much larger clone sits a single base away.

Results and caveats for the whole study, not just this receptor: Only a single clinical trial cohort was studied, and what caused the repertoire differences, possibly disease activity or prior therapy, remained undefined. Patients starting nivolumab less than 1 year after ASCT had lower diversity and were excluded from later analyses to avoid confounding by immune reconstitution. A significant rise by C4D1 was seen in CD4+ but not CD8+ TCR diversity (p=0.0027 vs p=0.16), with the rise being most apparent in complete responders (p=0.02). Among trial patients, those achieving complete response had baseline diversity similar to that of newly diagnosed patients, while diversity was significantly lower in partial responders and progressors. Baseline TCR diversity was reported to be lower in newly diagnosed patients than in healthy donors, and even lower in relapsed/refractory patients.

The time point label for this specimen denotes: cycle 2 day 1 (C2D1) of nivolumab. Every trial patient had relapsed after autologous stem cell transplantation, and cohorts A, B and C differed in prior brentuximab vedotin exposure. The trial cohort comprised a few dozen patients with relapsed/refractory classical Hodgkin lymphoma whose best overall responses were complete response, partial response or progressive disease. Trial patients were treated with single-agent nivolumab in the multi-cohort phase II CheckMate 205 trial. An independent review committee assessed best overall response by applying the 2007 International Working Group response criteria. Trial PBMCs were obtained immediately prior to nivolumab initiation (C1D1) and on therapy at cycle 2 day 1 and cycle 4 day 1. After peripheral blood was drawn into 8 mL Vacutainer Cell Preparation Tubes, PBMCs were isolated by centrifugation and then cryopreserved.

The germline V gene (reference sequence) sets CDR1 to LNHDA and CDR2 to SQIVND. Counted from cysteine to phenylalanine, this CDR3 has 15 amino acids. Only the CDR3 portion is preserved as DNA: 45 bases, with reading frame beginning at the first base. The junction carries 14 bases between V and J, which are trimmed by 7 bases and 1 base respectively. The rearrangement combines TRBV19 with TRBJ1-5, with a weak D call of TRBD1 (5 bases match). The source was peripheral blood mononuclear cells (PBMCs), collected before the second cycle of nivolumab. This clonotype originated in a human donor with classical Hodgkin lymphoma. The bases read TGTGCCAGTAAGGAGGGGATGAGCAGCAATCAGCCCCAGCATTTT. The resulting protein is CASKEGMSSNQPQHF.